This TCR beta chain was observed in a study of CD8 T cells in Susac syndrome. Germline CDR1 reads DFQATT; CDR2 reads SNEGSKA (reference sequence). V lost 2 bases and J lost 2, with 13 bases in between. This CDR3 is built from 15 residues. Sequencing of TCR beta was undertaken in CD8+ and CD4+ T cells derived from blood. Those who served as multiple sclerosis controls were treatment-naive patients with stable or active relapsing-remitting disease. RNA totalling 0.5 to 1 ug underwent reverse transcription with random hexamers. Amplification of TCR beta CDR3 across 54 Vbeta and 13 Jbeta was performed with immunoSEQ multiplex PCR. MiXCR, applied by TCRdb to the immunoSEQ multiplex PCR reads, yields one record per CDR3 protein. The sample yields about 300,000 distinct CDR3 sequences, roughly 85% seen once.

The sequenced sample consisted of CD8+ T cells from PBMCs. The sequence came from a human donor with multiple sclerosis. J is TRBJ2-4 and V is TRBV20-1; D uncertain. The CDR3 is CSARSVSPTKNIQYF. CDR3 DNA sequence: TGCAGTGCTAGATCGGTATCCCCTACCAAAAACATTCAGTACTTC.